This passage covers 20 T cell receptor beta chains from one sample sequenced in a study of beta chain features in type 1 diabetes. General study points: A moderate, significant TCRB CDR3 shortening appeared in type 1 diabetes across four CD4+ subsets.

Sequencing targeted expressed TCRB transcripts, as all isolated RNA had been reverse transcribed. Generated by immunoSEQ multiplex PCR, the TCRdb table keeps only in-frame clones and is missing some. The data hold about 160,000 clones, with over 55% observed a single time. These receptors' targets are unknown. Sequencing was done on a sample of naive CD4+ T cells from blood. The origin of the receptors is a man aged 25 to 45 with type 1 diabetes.

This sequence joins TRBV15 and TRBJ2-3, with 7 bases lining up with TRBD2. The germline CDR1 and CDR2 sequences are LNHNV and YYDKDF (reference sequence). V was pared by 2 bases and J by 0 bases, with 5 bases of the junction left unmatched. This CDR3 is 16 amino acids long. The CDR3 loop is CATSRSRGGSTDTQYF. The CDR3 nucleotides read TGTGCCACCAGCAGATCCCGCGGGGGAAGCACAGATACGCAGTATTTT. The complete variable domain, with remaining parts taken from reference TRBV15 and TRBJ2-3, reads DAMVIQNPRYQVTQFGKPVTLSCSQTLNHNVMYWYQQKSSQAPKLLFHYYDKDFNNEADTPDNFQSRRPNTSFCFLDIRSPGLGDTAMYLCATSRSRGGSTDTQYFGPGTRLTVL.

This clone was detected only a few times. The chain links TRBV6-4 to TRBJ2-3; 7 bases line up with TRBD1. The CDR3 length is 13 residues. The V segment lost 3 bases and the J segment 5 bases; nucleotides outside the gene matches: 2. CDR1 and CDR2 (germline): MRHNA, SNTAGT. CDR3 DNA: TGTGCCAGCAGTGAAGGGGGCCGAGATACGCAGTATTTT. Translated: CASSEGGRDTQYF.

This clone was seen more than once but under ten times. The gene calls are TRBV29-1 and TRBJ1-2; D might be TRBD1 (5 bases). This CDR3 has 13 amino acids. V lost 3 bases, J lost 4 bases, and 12 bases lay in between. CDR1 and CDR2 from the germline V gene are SQVTM and ANQGSEA. CDR3 amino acids: CSVDVPGGYGYTF. The CDR3 nucleotides are TGCAGCGTTGATGTCCCCGGGGGCTATGGCTACACCTTC.

This clone showed up just a few times. CDR3 residues: CASSSRQGGETQYF. The CDR3 DNA reads as TGTGCCAGCAGCTCAAGACAGGGGGGGGAGACCCAGTACTTC. The chain uses TRBV7-2 and TRBJ2-5, with 9 bases aligning to TRBD1. CDR1 is SGHTA, CDR2 FQGNSA, per germline. The V and J ends lost 4 bases and 5 bases, in that order; junction bases with no gene match: 5. There are 14 residues in the CDR3.

The sample holds a few counts of this clone. V usage is TRBV11-2 and J usage is TRBJ2-7, with D hard to call. The CDR3 is 14 amino acids. The germline V and J ends were trimmed by 2 bases and 2 bases, with 10 bases remaining between them. The germline V gene encodes CDR1 SGHAT and CDR2 FQNNGV. The CDR3 protein is CASSLSHLTYEQYF. The CDR3 coding sequence is TGTGCCAGCAGCTTAAGTCACCTTACCTACGAGCAGTACTTC.

This clone was seen just once. This chain connects TRBV19 to TRBJ2-5; the D is unclear. The CDR3 totals 12 residues. Germline V gene sequence: CDR1 LNHDA, CDR2 SQIVND (reference sequence). With 5 bases removed from V and 3 bases from J, the gap between germline ends came to 7 bases. This CDR3 is CASSDVEETQYF. The CDR3 nucleotides are TGTGCCAGTAGTGACGTGGAAGAGACCCAGTACTTC.

In its sample, this clone was seen once. This chain uses TRBV4-3 with TRBJ2-2, with D perhaps TRBD2 (5 bases). The CDR3 is 16 residues long. From germline, CDR1 is LGHNA and CDR2 YSLEER. Trimming shortened V by 1 base and J by 6 bases, and 15 bases separated the two germline ends. In nucleotides, the CDR3 is TGCGCCAGCAGCCAAGCCCAAGGACTTGGTGCCGGGGAGCTGTTTTTT. The encoded protein is CASSQAQGLGAGELFF.

CDR3 DNA sequence: TGTGCCAGCAGAATACAGGGAAGCATGAACACTGAAGCTTTCTTT. Residues: CASRIQGSMNTEAFF. This rearrangement joins TRBV6-5 to TRBJ1-1; D may be TRBD1 (6 bases). In germline, CDR1 is MNHEY, CDR2 SVGAGI. Trimming took 6 bases from V and 0 from J, leaving 14 bases between them. The CDR3 is made up of 15 amino acids.

This clone was seen more than once but under ten times. The V gene is TRBV4-1, the J gene TRBJ1-6, with D hard to call. Trimming took 6 bases from V and 5 from J, leaving 17 bases between them. There are 16 residues in the CDR3. Germline CDR1 is MGHRA and CDR2 is YSYEKL. This CDR3 is CASSSEGGFNNSPLHF. CDR3 coding DNA: TGCGCCAGCAGTTCAGAGGGCGGATTTAATAATTCACCCCTCCACTTT.

V is TRBV7-9 and J is TRBJ2-5; perhaps TRBD1 as D (6 bases). The V and J ends lost 5 bases and 2 bases respectively, with 15 bases between them. Germline lookup yields CDR1 SEHNR and CDR2 FQNEAQ (reference sequence). This CDR3 has 15 amino acids. DNA of the CDR3: TGTGCCAGCAGCCGAGACGGGGACAAACAAGAGACCCAGTACTTC. Translation: CASSRDGDKQETQYF.

This clone was found a few times. J is TRBJ2-7 and V is TRBV5-1; D might be TRBD2 (5 bases). Trimming stripped 7 bases from V and 4 bases from J, with 15 bases between. The CDR3 runs 13 residues. Germline CDR1 is SGHRS and CDR2 is YFSETQ. This CDR3 is CASAVPEGYEQYF. CDR3 in DNA: TGCGCCAGCGCGGTCCCCGAGGGATACGAGCAGTACTTC.

The chain couples TRBV28 to TRBJ2-7; D could derive from TRBD1 or TRBD2 (5 bases each). This CDR3 has 15 residues. The V end lost 4 bases, the J end lost 5 bases, and 18 bases lay between the germline ends. Germline V lookup: CDR1 MDHEN, CDR2 SYDVKM. The CDR3 region is CASSSPGRPVDEQYF. The CDR3 DNA reads as TGTGCCAGCAGTTCCCCGGGACGCCCGGTCGACGAGCAGTACTTC.

The chain combines TRBV30 with TRBJ2-1, with 13 bases lining up with TRBD2. From germline, CDR1 is GTSNPN and CDR2 SVGIG (reference sequence). The CDR3 loop spans 15 amino acids. The J segment lost 7 bases and the V segment lost 0 bases, leaving 3 bases of the junction unmatched. CDR3: CAWSVTSGGANEQFF. In nucleotides, the CDR3 is TGTGCCTGGAGTGTAACTAGCGGGGGGGCTAATGAGCAGTTCTTC.

This clone has only a few counts. This rearrangement joins TRBV30 to TRBJ1-2; 9 bases match TRBD1. Germline values: CDR1 GTSNPN, CDR2 SVGIG (reference sequence). The CDR3 spans 14 residues. J gave up 2 bases and V 0 bases, and 1 base lay outside the gene matches. CDR3 amino acids: CAWSVGQGNYGYTF. CDR3 nucleotides: TGTGCCTGGAGTGTCGGACAGGGGAACTATGGCTACACCTTC.

This clone was counted only a few times. This chain connects TRBV2 to TRBJ2-1; 9 nucleotides agree with TRBD2. This CDR3 has 15 residues. CDR1 is SNHLY, CDR2 FYNNEI, per germline. The trim removed 1 base at V and 8 bases at J, leaving 6 bases unmatched. CDR3 in amino acids: CASSEGLAGIDEQFF. In DNA form, the CDR3 reads TGTGCCAGCAGTGAAGGGCTAGCGGGGATAGATGAGCAGTTCTTC.

The chain couples TRBV6-1 to TRBJ1-4, with a tentative D call TRBD1 (5 bases). In germline, CDR1 is MNHNS, CDR2 SASEGT. V lost 6 bases, J lost 8 bases, and 13 bases lay in between. This CDR3 has 13 residues. As DNA, the CDR3 is TGTGCCAGCAGGGGTACAGGAGGGGAAAAACTGTTTTTT. Amino acid sequence: CASRGTGGEKLFF.

The chain employs TRBV18 and TRBJ2-7; TRBD1 matches at 9 bases. This CDR3 region has 16 residues. Germline V gene data show CDR1 as KGHSH and CDR2 as LQKENI. With V trimmed by 2 bases and J by 5 bases, 10 bases remained unmatched. The CDR3 sequence is CASSPLQGAFSHEQYF. CDR3 bases: TGTGCCAGCTCACCATTACAGGGGGCGTTTTCCCACGAGCAGTACTTC.

This chain connects TRBV9 to TRBJ2-4; D is perhaps TRBD1 or TRBD2 (5 bases each). Between the trimmed V and J ends, which lost 4 bases and 5 bases, there was a span of 22 bases. The CDR3 totals 17 residues. The germline V gene has CDR1 SGDLS and CDR2 YYNGEE. CDR3 region: CASSPRGARSRENIQYF. The CDR3 bases are TGTGCCAGCAGCCCTAGAGGGGCTCGCAGCCGTGAAAACATTCAGTACTTC.

The chain uses TRBV30 and TRBJ2-1, with TRBD2 matching over 13 bases. V dropped 3 bases and J dropped 6; count of bases not matched to a gene: 11. This CDR3 region has 17 residues. In germline, CDR1 is GTSNPN, CDR2 SVGIG (reference sequence). DNA for the CDR3: TGTGCCTGGAGCCGCCTTCGGACTAGCGGGGGAAGCAATGAGCAGTTCTTC. Translated: CAWSRLRTSGGSNEQFF.

The chain combines TRBV5-1 with TRBJ1-6, with 7 nucleotides matching TRBD1. The V gene end was trimmed by 0 bases and the J gene end by 7 bases; junction bases not matched to a gene: 4. From germline, CDR1 is SGHRS and CDR2 YFSETQ. This CDR3 comprises 15 residues. CDR3 loop: CASSLDRGGNSPLHF. CDR3 in DNA: TGCGCCAGCAGCTTGGACAGGGGTGGAAATTCACCCCTCCACTTT. Looking up the rest from reference TRBV5-1 and TRBJ1-6 gives the full variable domain: KAGVTQTPRYLIKTRGQQVTLSCSPISGHRSVSWYQQTPGQGLQFLFEYFSETQRNKGNFPGRFSGRQFSNSRSEMNVSTLELGDSALYLCASSLDRGGNSPLHFGNGTRLTVT.